The rows below give T cell receptor beta chains drawn from one sample of a study of cytomegalovirus exposure and HLA in healthy donors. Using immunoSEQ multiplex PCR, the repertoire was profiled, and TCRdb retains in-frame clones only, with some absent. The sample consists of around 98,000 clones, about 81% of them appearing once. What was sequenced was PBMCs. Source of these receptors: a man aged 40-49 years in good health and CMV-seronegative. CDR3s include the opening cysteine and the closing phenylalanine or tryptophan. The D gene is left open where the match is weak. Where a row states a size, it is once, few, many or the class of an expanded clone; other rows omit it.

.	.	TRBV6-6	TRBJ2-7	13	CASSPYGYYEQYF	TGTGCCAGCAGCCCATACGGTTACTACGAGCAGTACTTC
.	TRBD1	TRBV7-9	TRBJ1-5	15	CSSSLDGQGNQPQHF	TGTTCCAGCAGTCTCGACGGACAGGGGAATCAGCCCCAGCATTTT
.	TRBD1	TRBV4-1	TRBJ2-7	17	CASSQDRVQGSSYEQYF	TGCGCCAGCAGCCAAGATAGGGTACAGGGGAGCTCCTACGAGCAGTACTTC
.	.	TRBV7-6	TRBJ1-1	16	CASSLTRGGRSSEAFF	TGTGCCAGCAGCTTAACGCGGGGCGGACGGAGTTCTGAAGCTTTCTTT
.	.	TRBV6-5	TRBJ1-2	12	CASSYRNYGYTF	TGTGCCAGCAGTTACCGTAACTATGGCTACACCTTC
few	TRBD1	TRBV19	TRBJ1-1	14	CAKQTGLMNTEAFF	TGTGCCAAGCAGACAGGGCTTATGAACACTGAAGCTTTCTTT
.	TRBD1	TRBV30	TRBJ2-3	14	CAWTPGQSTDTQYF	TGTGCCTGGACTCCGGGACAGAGCACAGATACGCAGTATTTT
.	TRBD1	TRBV4-1	TRBJ2-7	17	CASSQDWGTGQAYEQYF	TGCGCCAGCAGCCAAGATTGGGGGACAGGGCAGGCCTACGAGCAGTACTTC
.	TRBD1	TRBV7-2	TRBJ1-1	12	CASSAWDSEAFF	TGTGCCAGCAGCGCCTGGGACAGTGAAGCTTTCTTT
.	TRBD1	TRBV6-5	TRBJ1-5	14	CASSGTGLDQPQHF	TGTGCCAGCAGTGGGACAGGGTTGGATCAGCCCCAGCATTTT
once	TRBD1	TRBV11-2	TRBJ1-1	15	CASSLTGAENTEAFF	TGTGCCAGCAGCTTGACAGGGGCGGAGAACACTGAAGCTTTCTTT
.	TRBD1	TRBV6-5	TRBJ1-2	14	CASSYSTGFAGYTF	TGTGCCAGCAGTTACTCGACAGGGTTCGCTGGCTACACCTTC
.	.	TRBV6-1	TRBJ2-4	13	CASRKGAKNIQYF	TGTGCCAGCAGGAAGGGGGCCAAAAACATTCAGTACTTC
.	.	TRBV5-8	TRBJ2-1	17	CASSDAGTRSSYNEQFF	TGTGCCAGCAGCGACGCCGGGACAAGGAGCTCCTACAATGAGCAGTTCTTC
once	TRBD2	TRBV7-2	TRBJ2-5	15	CASSLVAGDQETQYF	TGTGCCAGCAGCTTGGTAGCGGGGGACCAAGAGACCCAGTACTTC
.	TRBD2	TRBV6-1	TRBJ2-7	16	CASSEISGDHPYEQYF	TGTGCCAGCAGTGAAATTAGCGGGGACCACCCCTACGAGCAGTACTTC
once	TRBD1	TRBV27	TRBJ1-1	16	CASSLLPGGLNTEAFF	TGTGCCAGCAGTTTACTGCCAGGGGGGTTGAACACTGAAGCTTTCTTT
.	.	TRBV5-4	TRBJ2-5	13	CASSIGTFETQYF	TGTGCCAGCAGCATCGGGACATTTGAGACCCAGTACTTC
.	.	TRBV7-2	TRBJ1-1	14	CASSLYGGDTEAFF	TGTGCCAGCAGCTTATATGGGGGGGATACTGAAGCTTTCTTT
.	.	TRBV7-9	TRBJ2-7	17	CASSLKPPVGGWIEQYF	TGTGCCAGCAGCTTAAAACCGCCGGTTGGGGGGTGGATCGAGCAGTACTTC
.	.	TRBV4-1	TRBJ2-7	15	CASSQGRQSGYEQYF	TGCGCCAGCAGCCAAGGCCGTCAATCGGGCTACGAGCAGTACTTC
.	TRBD2	TRBV6-1	TRBJ2-3	18	CASSDSLGLAGVKDTQYF	TGTGCCAGCAGTGATTCGTTGGGACTAGCGGGGGTCAAAGATACGCAGTATTTT
.	.	TRBV2	TRBJ2-1	13	CASRETPNNEQFF	TGTGCCAGCAGAGAGACACCCAACAATGAGCAGTTCTTC
.	.	TRBV5-4	TRBJ1-1	12	CASSRGGTEAFF	TGTGCCAGCAGCAGAGGGGGAACTGAAGCTTTCTTT
few	.	TRBV4-1	TRBJ2-7	16	CASSQDFGLPSYEQYF	TGCGCCAGCAGCCAAGATTTCGGACTCCCTTCCTACGAGCAGTACTTC
.	TRBD1	TRBV5-1	TRBJ1-1	13	CASSALGTGSDFF	TGCGCCAGCAGCGCACTCGGGACAGGGTCTGATTTCTTT
.	.	TRBV7-2	TRBJ2-7	12	CASSFQDYEQYF	TGTGCCAGCAGCTTTCAGGACTACGAGCAGTACTTC
once	TRBD1	TRBV19	TRBJ1-2	16	CASSTSGQGSSYGYTF	TGTGCCAGTAGTACCTCCGGACAGGGTAGTTCCTATGGCTACACCTTC
.	.	TRBV7-9	TRBJ1-1	14	CASSLEGLGTEAFF	TGTGCCAGCAGCTTGGAGGGGTTGGGCACTGAAGCTTTCTTT
.	TRBD1	TRBV7-9	TRBJ2-2	17	CSSPSDLPQGAAGELFF	TGTTCCAGCCCATCCGACTTACCTCAGGGGGCCGCCGGGGAGCTGTTTTTT
.	TRBD1	TRBV29-1	TRBJ1-6	16	CSARIGGTGRDSPLHF	TGCAGCGCCCGGATCGGCGGGACAGGGCGAGATTCACCCCTCCACTTT
once	TRBD1	TRBV6-5	TRBJ2-1	13	CASSYGTGAEQFF	TGTGCCAGCAGTTACGGGACAGGAGCCGAGCAGTTCTTC
.	.	TRBV2	TRBJ2-3	12	CASTRETDTQYF	TGTGCCAGCACCCGGGAGACAGATACGCAGTATTTT
.	TRBD1	TRBV6-1	TRBJ1-3	16	CASSETGVASGNTIYF	TGTGCCAGCAGTGAGACAGGGGTGGCCTCTGGAAACACCATATATTTT
once	.	TRBV6-6	TRBJ2-1	16	CASSYSPGSSYNEQFF	TGTGCCAGCAGTTATAGTCCGGGAAGCTCCTACAATGAGCAGTTCTTC